The entry below describes one T cell receptor beta chain. The data stem from a study of OX40 agonist ivuxolimab in advanced cancers. Sequencing used immunoSEQ multiplex PCR; TCRdb keeps in-frame clones, though not all of them. Of more than 60,000 clones listed, 65% to 85% are singletons. Trimming left V 2 bases short and J 2 bases short, with 20 bases between. The CDR3 totals 18 residues. The germline V gene encodes CDR1 LGHNA and CDR2 YSLEER. Systemic immunosuppression or autoimmune disease history was grounds to exclude patients. The study sampled blood at baseline, cycle 4 day 1, and cycle 7 day 1. The clonotype was recovered from an adult with an advanced solid tumor such as melanoma, head and neck, liver or kidney cancer. Source: CD4+ or CD8+ T cells sorted from blood, taken in a trial of the OX40 agonist ivuxolimab. The V gene is TRBV4-3, the J gene TRBJ2-3; the D call may be TRBD1 or TRBD2 (5 bases each). As DNA, the CDR3 is TGCGCCAGCAGCCAATGGGCGCCTGCAGGGACGTTCACAGATACGCAGTATTTT. Residues: CASSQWAPAGTFTDTQYF.